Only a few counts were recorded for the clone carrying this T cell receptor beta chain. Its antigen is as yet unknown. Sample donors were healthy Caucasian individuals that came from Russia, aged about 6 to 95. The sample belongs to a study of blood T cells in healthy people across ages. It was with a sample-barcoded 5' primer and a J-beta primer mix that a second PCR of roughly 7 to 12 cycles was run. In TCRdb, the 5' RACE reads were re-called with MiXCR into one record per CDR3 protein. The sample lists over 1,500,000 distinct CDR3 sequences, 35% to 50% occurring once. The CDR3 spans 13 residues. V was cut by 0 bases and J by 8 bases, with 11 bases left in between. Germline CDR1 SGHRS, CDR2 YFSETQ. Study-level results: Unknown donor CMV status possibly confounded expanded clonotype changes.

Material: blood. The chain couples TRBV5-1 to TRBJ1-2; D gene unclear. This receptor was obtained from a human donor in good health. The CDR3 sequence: CASSLEGSSGYTF. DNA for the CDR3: TGCGCCAGCAGCTTGGAGGGTTCTAGCGGCTACACCTTC. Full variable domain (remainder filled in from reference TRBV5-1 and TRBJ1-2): KAGVTQTPRYLIKTRGQQVTLSCSPISGHRSVSWYQQTPGQGLQFLFEYFSETQRNKGNFPGRFSGRQFSNSRSEMNVSTLELGDSALYLCASSLEGSSGYTFGSGTRLTVV.